This entry lists 16 T cell receptor beta chains sequenced from one sample in a study of type 1 and type 2 diabetes patients. Genomic DNA was the PCR template. A primer set of 30 forward and 13 reverse primers amplified the CDR3. TCRdb reanalysed the multiplex PCR reads using MiXCR and keeps one entry per CDR3 protein. The sample shows fewer than 350,000 distinct CDR3 sequences, around 47% of them seen only once. The material sequenced was peripheral blood mononuclear cells (PBMCs). The origin of the receptors is a man aged 18 to 30 with type 2 diabetes.

This clonotype appeared once. One junction end does not reproduce the germline sequence, and a read error may be involved. The chain recombines TRBV5-1 with TRBJ2-7; TRBD1 or TRBD2 may be the D gene (5 bases each). The germline gives CDR1 SGHRS, CDR2 YFSETQ. The CDR3 is made up of 14 amino acids. The CDR3 bases are TGTGCCAGCAGCCCCGAAGAGGGGACCTACGAGCAGTACTTC. Translating gives CASSPEEGTYEQYF.

The sample holds a few counts of this clonotype. The chain has TRBV15 and TRBJ1-1, with D perhaps TRBD1 (6 bases). This CDR3 region has 15 residues. From germline, CDR1 is LNHNV and CDR2 YYDKDF (reference sequence). Trimming removed 0 bases at V and 4 bases at J, with 12 bases between. The CDR3 DNA reads TGTGCCACCAGCAGAGATGGGGGCCTGGGCACTGAAGCTTTCTTT. Translating gives CATSRDGGLGTEAFF.

As to this clonotype: Sequence at one end of the junction differs from germline and may be a read error. The chain has TRBV6-5 and TRBJ2-7; D may be TRBD2 (6 bases). This CDR3 is 14 amino acids long. Germline V gives CDR1 MNHEY, CDR2 SVGAGI. CDR3 sequence reads: CASRGLGGGYGQYF. CDR3 DNA sequence: TGTGCCAGCAGGGGGCTTGGGGGAGGCTACGGGCAGTACTTC.

The gene calls are TRBV20-1 and TRBJ2-1, with 13 nucleotides matching TRBD2. The CDR3 contains 17 residues. Per germline, CDR1 DFQATT and CDR2 SNEGSKA (reference sequence). With V trimmed by 0 bases and J by 6 bases, 8 bases remained unmatched. CDR3 residues: CSARDLRTSGSGNEQFF. Here the CDR3 DNA reads TGCAGTGCTAGAGATCTGAGGACTAGCGGGAGCGGCAATGAGCAGTTCTTC.

V and J are TRBV19 and TRBJ2-5, with D perhaps TRBD2 (6 bases). The CDR3 runs 14 residues. CDR1 is LNHDA and CDR2 is SQIVND in the germline V gene (reference sequence). Trimming removed 5 bases at V and 1 base at J, with 11 bases between. The CDR3 bases are TGTGCCAGTAGTCCCCGGGAGAGCCAAGAGACCCAGTACTTC. Residues: CASSPRESQETQYF.

The rearrangement uses TRBV25-1 and TRBJ1-4, with D uncertain. Trimming took 1 base from V and 8 from J, leaving 14 bases between them. This CDR3 spans 15 amino acids. The germline V gene has CDR1 MGHDK and CDR2 SYGVNS. CDR3: CASSESGVRGEKLFF. The CDR3 nucleotides read TGTGCCAGCAGTGAATCCGGGGTACGAGGGGAAAAACTGTTTTTT.

This clonotype was seen more than once but under ten times. This rearrangement joins TRBV28 to TRBJ1-4; the D gene is possibly TRBD1 (5 bases). Germline CDR1 is MDHEN and CDR2 is SYDVKM. This CDR3 spans 14 amino acids. V shed 1 base and J shed 4 bases, with 7 bases lying between them. The CDR3 loop is CASSLFRVNEKLFF. The CDR3 DNA is TGTGCCAGCAGTTTATTCAGGGTTAATGAAAAACTGTTTTTT. The whole variable domain, filled in from reference TRBV28 and TRBJ1-4, reads DVKVTQSSRYLVKRTGEKVFLECVQDMDHENMFWYRQDPGLGLRLIYFSYDVKMKEKGDIPEGYSVSREKKERFSLILESASTNQTSMYLCASSLFRVNEKLFFGSGTQLSVL.

The chain carries TRBV7-6 and TRBJ2-5; D remains ambiguous. The J call may be wrong; the DNA end is better matched by TRBJ2-1. This CDR3 region has 13 residues. CDR1 is SGHVS and CDR2 is FNYEAQ in the germline V gene. The CDR3 is CASSFRSVDEQFF. The CDR3 DNA reads TGTGCCAGCAGCTTTCGGTCGGTAGATGAGCAGTTCTTC.

This chain connects TRBV7-9 to TRBJ2-1, with 7 positions matching TRBD1. With V trimmed by 5 bases and J by 5 bases, 6 bases remained unmatched. Germline CDR1 and CDR2: SEHNR and FQNEAQ (reference sequence). The CDR3 spans 14 residues. CDR3 sequence reads: CASSQQGFDNEQFF. Here the CDR3 DNA reads TGTGCCAGCAGCCAACAGGGGTTCGACAATGAGCAGTTCTTC.

This chain links TRBV7-2 with TRBJ1-6, with D uncertain. With 1 base removed from V and 14 bases from J, the gap between germline ends came to 15 bases. CDR1 and CDR2 from the germline V gene are SGHTA and FQGNSA. CDR3 length equals 14 residues. The CDR3 nucleotides read TGTGCCAGCAGCTTAGGGGCCCGCAATTCGTCCCTCCACTTT. Protein sequence: CASSLGARNSSLHF.

V and J are TRBV6-1 and TRBJ1-5, with 7 bases aligning to TRBD1. CDR3 length: 16 amino acids. V shed 2 bases and J 6 bases; nucleotides not matched to a gene: 10. Germline V gene sequence: CDR1 MNHNS, CDR2 SASEGT. DNA for the CDR3: TGTGCCAGCAGTGAACAGGTGACAGGGTCTTTTCAGCCCCAGCATTTT. It is translated as CASSEQVTGSFQPQHF.

Ten or more counts support this clonotype. The J gene is TRBJ1-6, the V gene TRBV19, with TRBD1 matching 9 bases. The CDR3 contains 18 residues. The V gene's germline CDR1 is LNHDA and CDR2 SQIVND (reference sequence). With 3 bases clipped from V and 7 bases from J, the junction kept 13 bases outside the gene matches. This CDR3 reads CASSMAGVVGTGNSPLHF. In DNA form, the CDR3 reads TGTGCCAGTAGTATGGCTGGGGTTGTGGGGACAGGGAATTCACCCCTCCACTTT.

Only one count was recorded for this clonotype. The V gene is TRBV19, the J gene TRBJ2-1; either TRBD1 or TRBD2 may fit D (5 bases each). The length of the CDR3 is 15 residues. Germline CDR1 is LNHDA and CDR2 is SQIVND (reference sequence). V was cut by 4 bases and J by 2 bases, with 12 bases left in between. DNA for the CDR3: TGTGCCAGTAGTAGCAGGGCCGGGACCTACAATGAGCAGTTCTTC. Translation gives CASSSRAGTYNEQFF.

There are a few counts of this clonotype. The rearrangement uses TRBV4-2 and TRBJ1-2, with 7 bases lining up with TRBD1. The CDR3 contains 17 residues. The trim removed 3 bases at V and 4 bases at J, leaving 14 bases unmatched. CDR1 is LGHNA and CDR2 is YNFKEQ in the germline V gene. The CDR3 sequence is CASSQIPGQTTSYGYTF. CDR3 nucleotides: TGTGCCAGCAGCCAGATACCGGGACAGACAACCTCCTATGGCTACACCTTC.

The CDR3 loop reads CASSGRGGAGELFF. CDR3 DNA sequence: TGCGCCAGCAGTGGGAGAGGGGGCGCGGGGGAGCTGTTTTTT. The chain links TRBV10-1 to TRBJ2-2, with 7 nucleotides matching TRBD1. Germline assignment: CDR1 WNHNN and CDR2 SYGVQD (reference sequence). The ends lost 4 bases at V and 8 bases at J; junction bases unmatched: 7. CDR3 length equals 14 residues.

The chain has TRBV20-1 and TRBJ2-3, with 9 bases lining up with TRBD2. The CDR3 spans 14 residues. The V and J ends lost 8 bases and 0 bases, in that order; junction bases with no gene match: 6. Germline CDR1 is DFQATT and CDR2 is SNEGSKA (reference sequence). The chain's CDR3 is CSSRTSASTDTQYF. CDR3 DNA: TGCAGTTCTCGGACTAGCGCTAGCACAGATACGCAGTATTTT.